This T cell receptor (beta chain) is from a study of CD8+CD57+ T cells in acquired aplastic anemia. Study information: Mean DNA quantity obtained from sorted CD4+ and CD8+ cells was about 3 ug.

V lost 6 bases and J lost 7, with 18 bases in between. The CDR3 length is 14 residues. Germline-derived CDR1 and CDR2 are SGHTA and FQGTGA. Profiling of TCR beta VDJ combinations and CDR3 sequences used genomic DNA as template. TCRdb fed the reads into MiXCR, producing one record per CDR3 protein. This table has 250,000 to 300,000 distinct CDR3 sequences, around 60% appearing once. There are many counts of this clonotype. The TCR sequence derives from a human donor with severe aplastic anemia or a healthy control (not recorded which). What was sequenced was sorted CD4+, CD8+, or CD8+CD57+ T cells (not recorded which) from PBMCs. V is TRBV7-3 and J is TRBJ2-5, with D possibly TRBD1 on 5 matching bases. In DNA form, the CDR3 reads TGTGCCAGCAGTCGAGACGCAGGGTTGGCGACCCAGTACTTC. Protein product: CASSRDAGLATQYF.